The entry below gives a single T cell receptor (beta chain) sequence along with its context. Its antigen is undetermined. CD45RO/CCR7/CD25/CD127/CD95/CD27 staining was used to isolate CD4+ naive, central memory, regulatory and stem cell-like memory cells by sorting. The whole isolated RNA underwent reverse transcription, so sequencing captured expressed TCRB transcripts. The protocol was immunoSEQ multiplex PCR, while the TCRdb copy is restricted to in-frame clones and leaves out a portion. Among some 900,000 clones listed, roughly a sixth were seen once. The data derive from a study of beta chain features in type 1 diabetes. The CDR3 runs to 15 residues. General observations from the study: Fewer junction insertions and more nucleotide deletions appeared in type 1 diabetes patients.

V is TRBV21-1 and J is TRBJ1-2; the listed D gene, TRBD1, was not tested against the DNA. TRBV21-1 is listed as a pseudogene. This receptor was identified in a woman between 18 and 30 years old in good health. Sequencing input: naive CD4+ T cells from blood. The CDR3, as DNA: TGTGCCAGCAGCAAAGGCAGGATATTGGTCTATGGCTACACCTTC. Its translation: CASSKGRILVYGYTF.